This T cell receptor beta chain derives from a study of blood T cell repertoires in COVID-19. The method was immunoSEQ multiplex PCR; TCRdb's version includes in-frame clones alone and lacks a portion of them. The sample has approximately 68,000 clones; 65% to 80% are singletons. Germline V gives CDR1 SGHRS, CDR2 YFSETQ. The CDR3 is made up of 13 amino acids. Trimming cost V 0 bases and J 5 bases, with 6 bases left between them. The source material was peripheral blood. This receptor was taken from a woman between 50 and 59 years old with acute or convalescent COVID-19. The chain links TRBV5-1 to TRBJ2-1, with D hard to call. This chain's CDR3 is CASSLGPNNEQFF. CDR3 nucleotide sequence: TGCGCCAGCAGCTTGGGTCCAAACAATGAGCAGTTCTTC.